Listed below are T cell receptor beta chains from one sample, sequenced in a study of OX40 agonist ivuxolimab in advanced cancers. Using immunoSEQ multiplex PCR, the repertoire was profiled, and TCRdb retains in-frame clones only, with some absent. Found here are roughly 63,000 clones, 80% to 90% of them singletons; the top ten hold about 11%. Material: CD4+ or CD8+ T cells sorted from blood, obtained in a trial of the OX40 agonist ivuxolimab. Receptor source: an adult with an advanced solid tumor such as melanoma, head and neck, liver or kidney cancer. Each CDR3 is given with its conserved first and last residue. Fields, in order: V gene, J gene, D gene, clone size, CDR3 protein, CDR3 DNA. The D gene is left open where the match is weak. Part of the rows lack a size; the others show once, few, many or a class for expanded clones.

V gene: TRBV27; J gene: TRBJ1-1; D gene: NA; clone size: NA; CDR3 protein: CASSLSGGFEAFF; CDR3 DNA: TGTGCCAGCAGTTTATCGGGGGGCTTTGAAGCTTTCTTT
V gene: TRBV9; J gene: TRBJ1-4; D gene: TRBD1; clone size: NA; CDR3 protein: CASSEFQGAAEKLFF; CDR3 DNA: TGTGCCAGCAGCGAATTTCAGGGGGCGGCTGAAAAACTGTTTTTT
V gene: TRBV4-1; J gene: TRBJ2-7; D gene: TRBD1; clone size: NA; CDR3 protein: CASSQVWGQGSEQYF; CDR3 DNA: TGCGCCAGCAGCCAAGTATGGGGACAGGGAAGCGAGCAGTACTTC
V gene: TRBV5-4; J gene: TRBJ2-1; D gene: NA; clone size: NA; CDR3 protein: CASSLFSGEQFF; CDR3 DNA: TGTGCCAGCAGCTTGTTTTCAGGGGAGCAGTTCTTC
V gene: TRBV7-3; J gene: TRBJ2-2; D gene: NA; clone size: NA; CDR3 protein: CASSSEGFGGELFF; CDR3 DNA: TGTGCCAGCAGCAGTGAGGGGTTTGGCGGGGAGCTGTTTTTT
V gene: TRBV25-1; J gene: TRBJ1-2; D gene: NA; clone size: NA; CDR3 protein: CASSESNSAGHGYTF; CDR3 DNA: TGTGCCAGCAGTGAAAGCAACAGTGCCGGGCACGGCTACACCTTC
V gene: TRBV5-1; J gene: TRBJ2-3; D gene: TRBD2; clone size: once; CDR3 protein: CASSWSSGGSTDTQYF; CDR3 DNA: TGCGCCAGCAGCTGGAGCTCGGGAGGTAGCACAGATACGCAGTATTTT
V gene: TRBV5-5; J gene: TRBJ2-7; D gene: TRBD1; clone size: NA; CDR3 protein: CASSLDRGLFEQYF; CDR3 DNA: TGTGCCAGCAGCTTGGACAGGGGGCTCTTCGAGCAGTACTTC
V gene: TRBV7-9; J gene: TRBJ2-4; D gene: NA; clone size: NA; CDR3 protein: CASSLGGTQNIQYF; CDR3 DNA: TGTGCCAGCAGCTTAGGGGGCACCCAAAACATTCAGTACTTC
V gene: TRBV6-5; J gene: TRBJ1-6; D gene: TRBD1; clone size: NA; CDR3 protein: CASSYASTGVNSPLHF; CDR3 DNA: TGTGCCAGCAGTTACGCTTCGACAGGGGTTAATTCACCCCTCCACTTT
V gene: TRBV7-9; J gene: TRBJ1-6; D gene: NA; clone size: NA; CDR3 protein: CASSSSGVSSPLHF; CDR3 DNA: TGTGCCAGCAGCTCCTCCGGGGTATCTTCACCCCTCCACTTT
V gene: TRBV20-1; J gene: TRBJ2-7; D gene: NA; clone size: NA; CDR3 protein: CSAPTGNEQYF; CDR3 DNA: TGCAGTGCGCCCACAGGTAACGAGCAGTACTTC
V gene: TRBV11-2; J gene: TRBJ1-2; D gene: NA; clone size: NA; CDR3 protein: CASSSQAYGYTF; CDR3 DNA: TGTGCCAGCAGCTCACAGGCTTATGGCTACACCTTC
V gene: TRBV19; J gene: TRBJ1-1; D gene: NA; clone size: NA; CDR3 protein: CASSPGAANTEAFF; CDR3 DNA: TGTGCCAGTAGTCCCGGAGCGGCGAACACTGAAGCTTTCTTT
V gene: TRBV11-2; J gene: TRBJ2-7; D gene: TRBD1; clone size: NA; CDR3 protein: CASSRKKQGTFFYEQYF; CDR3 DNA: TGTGCCAGCAGCCGGAAAAAACAGGGGACCTTTTTCTACGAGCAGTACTTC
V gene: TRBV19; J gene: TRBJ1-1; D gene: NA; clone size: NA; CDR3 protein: CASSISVSTEAFF; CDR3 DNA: TGTGCCAGTAGTATCTCAGTGAGCACTGAAGCTTTCTTT
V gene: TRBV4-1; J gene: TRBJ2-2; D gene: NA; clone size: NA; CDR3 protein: CASSAPRDTYTGELFF; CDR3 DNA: TGCGCCAGCAGCGCACCCCGGGACACATACACCGGGGAGCTGTTTTTT
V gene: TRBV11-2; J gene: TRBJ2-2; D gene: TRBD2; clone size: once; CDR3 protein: CASSLGVGGRDTGELFF; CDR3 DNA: TGTGCCAGCAGCTTAGGAGTGGGAGGGAGGGACACCGGGGAGCTGTTTTTT
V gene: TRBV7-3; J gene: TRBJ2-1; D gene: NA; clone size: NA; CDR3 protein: CASSSTGTSYNEQFF; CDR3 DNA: TGTGCCAGCAGCTCAACAGGGACTTCGTACAATGAGCAGTTCTTC
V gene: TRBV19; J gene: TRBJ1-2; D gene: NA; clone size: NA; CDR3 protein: CASSIGDTMVVYGYTF; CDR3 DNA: TGTGCCAGTAGTATTGGTGACACTATGGTCGTCTATGGCTACACCTTC
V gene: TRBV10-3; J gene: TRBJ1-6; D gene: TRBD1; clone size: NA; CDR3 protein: CAISEPGTGNSPLHF; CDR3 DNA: TGTGCCATCAGTGAGCCCGGGACAGGGAATTCACCCCTCCACTTT
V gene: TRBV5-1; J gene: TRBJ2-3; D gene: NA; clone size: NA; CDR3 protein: CASQTHFGTDTQYF; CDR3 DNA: TGCGCCAGTCAGACCCACTTTGGGACAGATACGCAGTATTTT
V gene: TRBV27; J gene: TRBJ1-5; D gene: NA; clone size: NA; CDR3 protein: CASSSRGRSNQPQHF; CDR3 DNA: TGTGCCAGCAGTTCCCGAGGACGGTCCAATCAGCCCCAGCATTTT
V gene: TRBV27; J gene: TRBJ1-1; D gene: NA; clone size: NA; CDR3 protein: CASSLGAGTEAFF; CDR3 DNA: TGTGCCAGCAGTTTAGGAGCAGGGACTGAAGCTTTCTTT
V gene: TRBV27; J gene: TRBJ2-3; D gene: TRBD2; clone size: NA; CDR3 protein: CASSLWGGPSTDTQYF; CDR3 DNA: TGTGCCAGCAGTTTATGGGGGGGTCCTAGCACAGATACGCAGTATTTT
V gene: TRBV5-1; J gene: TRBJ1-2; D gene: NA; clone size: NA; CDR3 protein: CASSLEPGNYGYTF; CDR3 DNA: TGCGCCAGCAGCTTGGAACCGGGAAACTATGGCTACACCTTC
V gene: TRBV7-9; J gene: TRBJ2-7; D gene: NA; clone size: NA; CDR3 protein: CASRHVGGRHSYEQYF; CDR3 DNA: TGTGCCAGCCGCCATGTAGGCGGACGGCACTCCTACGAGCAGTACTTC
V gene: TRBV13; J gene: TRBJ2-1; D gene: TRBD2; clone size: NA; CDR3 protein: CASSLEGLADRDNEQFF; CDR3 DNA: TGTGCCAGCAGCCTCGAAGGACTAGCGGATAGGGACAATGAGCAGTTCTTC
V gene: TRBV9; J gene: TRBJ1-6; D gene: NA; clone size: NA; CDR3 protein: CASSVVEGHSPLHF; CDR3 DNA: TGTGCCAGCAGCGTAGTTGAGGGGCATTCACCCCTCCACTTT
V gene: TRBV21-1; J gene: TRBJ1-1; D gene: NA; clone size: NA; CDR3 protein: CASSKRGTEAFF; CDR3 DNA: TGTGCCAGCAGCAAGAGAGGGACTGAAGCTTTCTTT
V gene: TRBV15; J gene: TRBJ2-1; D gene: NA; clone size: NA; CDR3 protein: CATSRASSYNEQFF; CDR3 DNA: TGTGCCACCAGCAGAGCTAGCTCCTACAATGAGCAGTTCTTC
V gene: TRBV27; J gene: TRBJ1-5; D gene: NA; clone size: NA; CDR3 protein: CASASGQSNQPQHF; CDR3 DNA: TGTGCCAGCGCTTCAGGGCAGAGCAATCAGCCCCAGCATTTT
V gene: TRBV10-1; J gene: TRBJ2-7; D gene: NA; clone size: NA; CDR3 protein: CASGVSSYEQYF; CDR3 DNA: TGCGCCAGCGGCGTATCCTCCTACGAGCAGTACTTC
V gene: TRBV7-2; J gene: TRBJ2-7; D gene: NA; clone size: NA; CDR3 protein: CASSLGQNSYEQYF; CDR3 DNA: TGTGCCAGCAGCTTAGGACAGAACTCCTACGAGCAGTACTTC
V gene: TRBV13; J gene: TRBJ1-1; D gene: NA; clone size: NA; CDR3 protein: CASRTAPPGFEGTEAFF; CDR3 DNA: TGTGCCAGCAGAACCGCCCCCCCGGGGTTTGAGGGGACTGAAGCTTTCTTT
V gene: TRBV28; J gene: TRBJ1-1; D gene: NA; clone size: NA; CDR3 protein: CASSVRGGSDTEAFF; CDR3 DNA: TGTGCCAGCAGCGTGAGAGGGGGGTCGGACACTGAAGCTTTCTTT
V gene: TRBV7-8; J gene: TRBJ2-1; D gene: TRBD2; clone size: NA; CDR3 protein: CASSLIAGATRVSSYNEQFF; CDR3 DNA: TGTGCCAGCAGCTTAATAGCGGGGGCCACTCGCGTAAGCTCCTACAATGAGCAGTTCTTC
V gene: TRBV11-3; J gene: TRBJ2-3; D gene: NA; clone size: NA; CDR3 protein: CASSDFLEGTDTQYF; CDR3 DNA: TGTGCCAGCAGCGACTTCCTTGAGGGCACAGATACGCAGTATTTT